This T cell receptor beta chain was captured in a study of blood T cell repertoires in COVID-19. Study background: The United States, Italy and Spain were the sources of the acute and convalescent COVID-19 samples. From T cells, B-cell-depleted T cells, or PBMCs came the material, which was cDNA or gDNA.

Per the study methods: By means of reference gene primer amplification, nucleated cell counts were estimated. Data came from immunoSEQ multiplex PCR; TCRdb stores just in-frame clones and leaves some out. V and J calls and clone size follow that table, whereas D and trimming were derived from the DNA. The sample holds more than 85,000 clones, 75% to 90% seen once. V was pared by 5 bases and J by 2 bases, with 2 bases of the junction left unmatched. CDR1 and CDR2 from the germline V gene are KGHDR and SFDVKD. This CDR3 has 15 residues. The chain uses TRBV24-1 and TRBJ2-2; the match to TRBD2 covers 9 bases. The specimen was peripheral blood. The receptor was isolated from a woman in her 70s with acute or convalescent COVID-19. The CDR3 nucleotides read TGTGCCACCAGTGTGACTAGCGGAAACACCGGGGAGCTGTTTTTT. It yields the protein CATSVTSGNTGELFF.